Detailed here is one T cell receptor beta chain. This specimen comes from a study of OX40 agonist ivuxolimab in advanced cancers. Study in general: Hepatocellular carcinoma, melanoma, renal cell or head and neck cancer affected the dose-escalation patients.

Trimming took 4 bases from V and 7 from J; bases not matched to a gene: 6. Germline CDR1 MDHEN, CDR2 SYDVKM. The CDR3 is 14 residues long. Repertoires were generated with immunoSEQ multiplex PCR, while TCRdb's copy carries only in-frame clones and drops some. Of about 62,000 clones listed, roughly 84% are singletons. The clonotype comes from an adult with an advanced solid tumor such as melanoma, head and neck, liver or kidney cancer. Material: CD4+ or CD8+ T cells sorted from blood, obtained in a trial of the OX40 agonist ivuxolimab. This chain connects TRBV28 to TRBJ1-1, with 10 bases lining up with TRBD1. The CDR3 sequence: CASSSGQGWVEAFF. As DNA, the CDR3 is TGTGCCAGCAGTTCGGGACAGGGGTGGGTTGAAGCTTTCTTT. The full variable domain, with the rest looked up from reference TRBV28 and TRBJ1-1, is DVKVTQSSRYLVKRTGEKVFLECVQDMDHENMFWYRQDPGLGLRLIYFSYDVKMKEKGDIPEGYSVSREKKERFSLILESASTNQTSMYLCASSSGQGWVEAFFGQGTRLTVV.